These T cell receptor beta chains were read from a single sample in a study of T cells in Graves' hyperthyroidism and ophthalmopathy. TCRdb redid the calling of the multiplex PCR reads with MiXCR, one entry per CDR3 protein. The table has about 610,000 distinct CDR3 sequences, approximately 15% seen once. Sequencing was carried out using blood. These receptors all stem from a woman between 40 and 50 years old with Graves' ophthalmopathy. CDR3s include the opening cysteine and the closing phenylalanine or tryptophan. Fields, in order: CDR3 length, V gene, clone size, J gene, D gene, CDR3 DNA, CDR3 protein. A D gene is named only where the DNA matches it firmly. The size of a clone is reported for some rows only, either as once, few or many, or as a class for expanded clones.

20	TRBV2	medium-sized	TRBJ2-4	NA	TGTGCCAGCAGTGAAGCGCGGCGGTTCTTGACAGCCCGGCGAGGGAACATTCAGTACTTC	CASSEARRFLTARRGNIQYF
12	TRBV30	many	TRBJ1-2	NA	TGTGCCTGGAGTCGGTCAGGGGCTGGCTACACCTTC	CAWSRSGAGYTF
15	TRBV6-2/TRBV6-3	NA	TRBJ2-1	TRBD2	TGTGCCAGCAGTTACAGGGAGCGGGGCTACAATGAGCAGTTCTTC	CASSYRERGYNEQFF
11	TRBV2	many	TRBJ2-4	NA	TGTGCCAGCATCCAGGCAGGGCATCAGTACTTC	CASIQAGHQYF
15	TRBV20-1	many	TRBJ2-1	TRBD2	TGCAGTGCTGTACCGAGCGGGATTACGTACAATGAGCAGTTCTTC	CSAVPSGITYNEQFF
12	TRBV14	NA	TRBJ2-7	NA	TGTGCCAGCAGCCGAACTAGCATCACGCAGTACTTC	CASSRTSITQYF
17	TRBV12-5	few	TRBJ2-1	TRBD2	TGTGCTAGTGGTTTGGCCGGACTAGCGGGCGCCTACAATGAGCAGTTCTTC	CASGLAGLAGAYNEQFF
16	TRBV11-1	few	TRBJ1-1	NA	TGTGCCAGCAGCTCAAACCTAGCAGGGTATTTCGCTGAAGCTTTCTTT	CASSSNLAGYFAEAFF
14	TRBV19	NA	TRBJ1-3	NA	TGTGCCAGTAACGGGCGCCCCTCTGGAAACACCATATATTTT	CASNGRPSGNTIYF
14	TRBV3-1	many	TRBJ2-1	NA	TGTGCCAGCAGCCAAGGGTGGGGACCCAATGAGCAGTTCTTC	CASSQGWGPNEQFF
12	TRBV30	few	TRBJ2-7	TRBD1	TGTGCCTGGCGACAGGGGAAGTACGAGCAGTACTTC	CAWRQGKYEQYF
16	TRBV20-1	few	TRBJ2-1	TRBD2	TGCAGTGCTAGTAATCCTAGCGGAAGCTCCTACAATGAGCAGTTCTTC	CSASNPSGSSYNEQFF
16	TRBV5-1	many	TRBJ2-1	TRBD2	TGCGCCAGCAGCCCACTGGGACTAGCGACCTACAATGAGCAGTTCTTC	CASSPLGLATYNEQFF
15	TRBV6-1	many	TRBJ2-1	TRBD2	TGTGCCAGCAGTGAACTGGGGGGGACCTACAATGAGCAGTTCTTC	CASSELGGTYNEQFF
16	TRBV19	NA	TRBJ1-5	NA	TGTGCCAGTAGTATGACAAAGCCATATAGCAATCAGCCCCAGCATTTT	CASSMTKPYSNQPQHF
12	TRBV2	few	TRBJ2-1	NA	TGTGCCAGCAGCCTCCGTACCAATGAGCAGTTCTTC	CASSLRTNEQFF
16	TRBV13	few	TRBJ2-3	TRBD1	TGTGCCAGCAGCTTAGCCGACAGGGGGCGTTCAGATACGCAGTATTTT	CASSLADRGRSDTQYF
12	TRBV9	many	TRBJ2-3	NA	TGTGCCAGCAGCGCCAACACAGATACGCAGTATTTT	CASSANTDTQYF
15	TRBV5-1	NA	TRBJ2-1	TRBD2	TGCGCCAGCAGCTTTAGCGGGAGGGCCGCAAATGAGCAGTTCTTC	CASSFSGRAANEQFF
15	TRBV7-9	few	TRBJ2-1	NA	TGTGCCAGCAGCCCGAGGATGTCCAGTGACAATGAGCAGTTCTTC	CASSPRMSSDNEQFF
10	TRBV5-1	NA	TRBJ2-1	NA	TGCGCCAGCGGTCAAGAGACCCAGTTCTTC	CASGQETQFF
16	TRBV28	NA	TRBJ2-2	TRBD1	TGTGCCAGCAGTTCCCTTGGACAGGGGGGAACCGGGGAGCTGTTTTTT	CASSSLGQGGTGELFF
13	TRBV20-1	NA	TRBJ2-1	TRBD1	TGCAGTGCTTTTAAACAGGGGTACAATGAGCAGTTCTTC	CSAFKQGYNEQFF
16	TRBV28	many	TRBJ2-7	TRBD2	TGTGCCACCAGGGAGGGGGGACTAGCGGGAGACTACGAGCAGTACTTC	CATREGGLAGDYEQYF
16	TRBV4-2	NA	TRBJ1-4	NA	TGTGCCAGCAGCCAAGCGTCGGCCGCAACTAATGAAAAACTGTTTTTT	CASSQASAATNEKLFF
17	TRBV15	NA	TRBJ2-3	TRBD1	TGTGCCACCAGCAGAGACCTACAGGGGAGTAGCACAGATACGCAGTATTTT	CATSRDLQGSSTDTQYF
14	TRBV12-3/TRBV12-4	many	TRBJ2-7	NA	TGTGCCAGCAGTCCGCTTTCTAGGGTGGGTATGCAGTACTTC	CASSPLSRVGMQYF
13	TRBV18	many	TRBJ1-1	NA	TGTGCCAGCTCACCCGGACGGGGGGCTGAAGCTTTCTTT	CASSPGRGAEAFF
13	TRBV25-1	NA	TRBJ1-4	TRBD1	TGTGCCAGCAGTGACCTGGACAGGAGAAAACTGTTTTTT	CASSDLDRRKLFF
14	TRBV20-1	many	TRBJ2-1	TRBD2	TGCAGCGCCGACCGACTAGCGGATTACAATGAGCAGTTCTTC	CSADRLADYNEQFF
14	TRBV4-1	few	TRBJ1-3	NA	TGCGCCAGCAGCTTGCAGTTGTCTGGAAACACCATATATTTT	CASSLQLSGNTIYF
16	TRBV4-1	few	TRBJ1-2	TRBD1	TGCGCCAGCAGCCCTCTAGGACAGGGGGGAAACTATGGCTACACCTTC	CASSPLGQGGNYGYTF
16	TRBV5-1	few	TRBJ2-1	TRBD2	TGCGCCAGCAGCCCATTCACTAGCGGGAGCCCTGATGAGCAGTTCTTC	CASSPFTSGSPDEQFF
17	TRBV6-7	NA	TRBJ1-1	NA	TGTGCCAGCAGTTACTCCGAGGGGGGTCTTAGGAACACTGAAGCTTTCTTT	CASSYSEGGLRNTEAFF